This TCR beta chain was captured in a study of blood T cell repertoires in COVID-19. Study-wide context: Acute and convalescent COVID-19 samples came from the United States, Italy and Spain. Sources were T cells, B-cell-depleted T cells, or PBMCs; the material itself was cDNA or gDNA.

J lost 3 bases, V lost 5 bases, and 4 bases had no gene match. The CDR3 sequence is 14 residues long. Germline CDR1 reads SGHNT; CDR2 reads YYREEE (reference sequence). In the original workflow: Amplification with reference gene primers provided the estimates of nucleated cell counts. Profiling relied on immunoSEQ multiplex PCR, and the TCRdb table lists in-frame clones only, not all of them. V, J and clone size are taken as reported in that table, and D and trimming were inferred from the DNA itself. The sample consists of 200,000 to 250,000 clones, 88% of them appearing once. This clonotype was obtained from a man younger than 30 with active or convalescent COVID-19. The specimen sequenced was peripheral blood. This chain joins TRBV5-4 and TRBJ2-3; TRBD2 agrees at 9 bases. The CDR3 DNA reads TGTGCCAGCAGTTTAGCGGGAGTTACAGATACGCAGTATTTT. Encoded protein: CASSLAGVTDTQYF.